This entry lists 16 T cell receptor beta chains sequenced from one sample in a study of cytomegalovirus exposure and HLA in healthy donors. PCR was performed using 60 Vbeta and 13 Jbeta primers. TCRdb's table, derived via immunoSEQ multiplex PCR, lists solely in-frame clones and lacks some. The sample lists around 150,000 clones; approximately 80% were seen once. Specimen: PBMCs. The receptor source for this set is a man aged 25-40 years in good health and CMV-seronegative.

The V call is TRBV6-1, the J call TRBJ2-1, with a weak D call TRBD2 (6 bases). This CDR3 comprises 15 residues. Germline loops: CDR1 MNHNS, CDR2 SASEGT. Trimming shortened V by 6 bases and J by 0 bases, and 12 bases separated the two germline ends. CDR3 sequence reads: CASRTKLASYNEQFF. Here the CDR3 DNA reads TGTGCCAGCAGGACGAAACTAGCCTCCTACAATGAGCAGTTCTTC.

The chain couples TRBV7-2 to TRBJ2-7, with a tentative D call TRBD2 (5 bases). Per germline, CDR1 SGHTA and CDR2 FQGNSA. V was trimmed by 0 bases and J by 7 bases, leaving 10 bases between them. CDR3 size: 13 residues. As DNA, the CDR3 is TGTGCCAGCAGCTTAGCGGGAGAGTGGGAGCAGTACTTC. Protein: CASSLAGEWEQYF.

This clone was observed a handful of times. The junction shows a germline mismatch at one end, possibly a read error. The V and J genes are TRBV7-9 and TRBJ1-1; 8 bases align to TRBD1. The germline V gene encodes CDR1 SEHNR and CDR2 FQNEAQ (reference sequence). There are 13 residues in the CDR3. CDR3 nucleotide sequence: TGTTCCAGCAGCTTAACACAGGGGGCTGAAGCTTTCTTT. It is translated as CSSSLTQGAEAFF.

This chain joins TRBV6-6 and TRBJ2-2; possibly TRBD1 for D (6 bases). Per germline, CDR1 MNHNY and CDR2 SVGAGI (reference sequence). This CDR3 region has 15 residues. Between the trimmed V and J ends, which lost 6 bases and 2 bases, there was a span of 13 bases. CDR3 in amino acids: CASRLPGHNTGELFF. The CDR3, as DNA: TGTGCCAGCAGACTCCCGGGACACAACACCGGGGAGCTGTTTTTT.

The genes are TRBV18 and TRBJ2-3; D possibly corresponds to TRBD1 (6 bases). Germline assignment: CDR1 KGHSH and CDR2 LQKENI. The CDR3 runs to 14 residues. The V end was cut by 6 bases, the J end by 3 bases, with 13 bases between. As DNA, the CDR3 is TGTGCCAGCTCGCAAACAGGGCCAACAGATACGCAGTATTTT. This gives the protein CASSQTGPTDTQYF.

The chain joins TRBV5-1 to TRBJ2-6; D is possibly TRBD1 (6 bases). Germline V gives CDR1 SGHRS, CDR2 YFSETQ. The CDR3 spans 18 residues. V gave up 4 bases and J gave up 0 bases, with 17 bases separating them. The CDR3 spells CASSRPRGEDSGANVLTF. Here the CDR3 DNA reads TGCGCCAGCAGCCGCCCCAGGGGTGAAGACTCTGGGGCCAACGTCCTGACTTTC.

This chain links TRBV4-2 with TRBJ1-1; possible D gene TRBD1, 6 bases. The germline CDR1 and CDR2 sequences are LGHNA and YNFKEQ. This CDR3 comprises 17 residues. V lost 4 bases to trimming and J lost 0 bases, with 18 bases between them. The CDR3 reads CASSPGRDTVLNTEAFF. The CDR3 nucleotides read TGTGCCAGCAGCCCAGGCCGGGACACCGTCTTGAACACTGAAGCTTTCTTT.

A note on this clone: The sample holds other DNA sequences that translate to the same CDR3. The chain couples TRBV6-4 to TRBJ1-1, with TRBD1 as a possible D gene (5 bases). Germline values: CDR1 MRHNA, CDR2 SNTAGT. The CDR3 is 14 amino acids. V shed 0 bases and J shed 4 bases, with 9 bases lying between them. CDR3 protein: CASSDSSRGTEAFF. The CDR3 DNA is TGTGCCAGCAGTGACTCCTCTAGGGGCACTGAAGCTTTCTTT.

In DNA form, the CDR3 reads TGTGCCAGCACCCAATTGGACAGTCCCCAGCATTTT. Protein: CASTQLDSPQHF. The chain uses TRBV28 and TRBJ1-5; possibly TRBD1 for D (6 bases). This CDR3 spans 12 amino acids. V lost 7 bases and J 10 bases, leaving 14 bases between the germline ends. Germline loops: CDR1 MDHEN, CDR2 SYDVKM.

The rearrangement joins TRBV5-5 to TRBJ1-5; D is uncertain. Trimming cost V 1 base and J 3 bases, with 5 bases left between them. The CDR3 spans 13 residues. Germline loops: CDR1 SGHKS, CDR2 YYEKEE (reference sequence). In DNA form, the CDR3 reads TGTGCCAGCAGCTTGCAACTCAATCAGCCCCAGCATTTT. Protein sequence: CASSLQLNQPQHF.

V usage is TRBV28 and J usage is TRBJ2-1; 15 nucleotides line up with TRBD2. The ends lost 6 bases at V and 7 bases at J; junction bases unmatched: 7. Germline lookup yields CDR1 MDHEN and CDR2 SYDVKM. CDR3 length: 16 amino acids. This CDR3 reads CASRPTGLAGGNEQFF. In DNA, the CDR3 is TGTGCCAGCAGACCTACGGGACTAGCGGGAGGAAATGAGCAGTTCTTC.

The chain recombines TRBV28 with TRBJ1-5; 10 bases match TRBD1. V dropped 4 bases and J dropped 3; count of bases not matched to a gene: 12. The CDR3 has 18 residues. From germline, CDR1 is MDHEN and CDR2 SYDVKM. In nucleotides, the CDR3 is TGTGCCAGCAGTTCCCTCCCGGGACAGGGGCTTTTCAATCAGCCCCAGCATTTT. It is translated as CASSSLPGQGLFNQPQHF.

In this sample, this clone turned up a few times. The chain links TRBV6-5 to TRBJ2-1, with 7 bases fitting TRBD2. The germline CDR1 and CDR2 sequences are MNHEY and SVGAGI. V was pared by 1 base and J by 5 bases, with 8 bases of the junction left unmatched. This CDR3 contains 16 residues. CDR3 sequence (DNA): TGTGCCAGCAGTTACTTCCCAGGGCGGGAGCACAATGAGCAGTTCTTC. It translates to CASSYFPGREHNEQFF.

The rearrangement links TRBV6-5 to TRBJ1-3; TRBD1 matches at 8 bases. CDR3 length equals 15 residues. Germline CDR1 is MNHEY and CDR2 is SVGAGI. J was trimmed by 4 bases and V by 4 bases; bases with no gene match: 6. The CDR3 nucleotides are TGTGCCAGCAGTTGGGACAGGATGGAGGGAAACACCATATATTTT. Amino acid sequence: CASSWDRMEGNTIYF.

V usage is TRBV5-1 and J usage is TRBJ2-1; the match to TRBD1 covers 7 bases. Looked up from germline, CDR1 is SGHRS and CDR2 is YFSETQ. This CDR3 is 13 amino acids long. V dropped 4 bases and J dropped 4; count of bases not matched to a gene: 2. The CDR3 spells CASSGTEYNEQFF. CDR3 sequence (DNA): TGCGCCAGCAGCGGGACAGAGTACAATGAGCAGTTCTTC.

CDR3 sequence reads: CASSVAWGPSYEQYF. DNA for the CDR3: TGTGCCAGCAGCGTAGCGTGGGGGCCCTCCTACGAGCAGTACTTC. The V and J genes are TRBV9 and TRBJ2-7, with D possibly matching TRBD1 (6 bases). In germline, CDR1 is SGDLS, CDR2 YYNGEE. The ends were cut back, 0 bases at V and 0 bases at J, with 10 bases in the middle. The CDR3 has 15 residues.